Shown below are 12 T cell receptor beta chains from a single sample sequenced in a study of T cell repertoires in cytomegalovirus infection. TCRdb re-called the reads with MiXCR, one entry per CDR3 protein. In the table there are roughly 320,000 distinct CDR3 sequences, about 8.8% of which are singletons. The material sequenced was PBMCs. These receptors all come from a human donor in good health (CMV status not recorded). Some clones in this sample may be carry-over from other donors' samples.

The sample holds many counts of this clonotype. The J gene is TRBJ2-1, the V gene TRBV25-1; tentatively, D is TRBD1 (5 bases). Trimming cost V 1 base and J 9 bases, with 19 bases left between them. The CDR3 loop spans 16 amino acids. Germline lookup yields CDR1 MGHDK and CDR2 SYGVNS. CDR3 amino acids: CASSEFRASKWGEQFF. DNA of the CDR3: TGTGCCAGCAGTGAATTCAGGGCCTCCAAGTGGGGTGAGCAGTTCTTC.

This clonotype was counted ten times or more. The rearrangement joins TRBV7-2 to TRBJ2-5; D possibly corresponds to TRBD1 (5 bases). Germline V gene sequence: CDR1 SGHTA, CDR2 FQGNSA. V was shortened by 1 base and J by 3 bases, with 6 bases between the two germline ends. The CDR3 is made up of 13 amino acids. The DNA for the CDR3 is TGTGCCAGCAGCTTAGTCAGGGAAGAGACCCAGTACTTC. Encoded protein: CASSLVREETQYF.

This clonotype was counted many times. This chain links TRBV5-1 with TRBJ1-1; 7 positions agree with TRBD1. V dropped 2 bases and J dropped 1; count of bases not matched to a gene: 2. CDR1 and CDR2 from the germline V gene are SGHRS and YFSETQ. The CDR3 totals 14 residues. CDR3: CASSLGGGNTEAFF. The DNA of the CDR3 is TGCGCCAGCAGCTTAGGGGGCGGGAACACTGAAGCTTTCTTT.

V is TRBV24-1 and J is TRBJ2-3; D is undetermined. Per germline, CDR1 KGHDR and CDR2 SFDVKD. Trimming left V 4 bases short and J 5 bases short, with 9 bases between. The CDR3 has 13 amino acids. Here the CDR3 DNA reads TGTGCCACCAGTGACTCACGGAGAGATACGCAGTATTTT. This encodes CATSDSRRDTQYF.

The table lists this clonotype with many counts. The chain joins TRBV24-1 to TRBJ2-1, with 8 bases that match TRBD1. The ends lost 9 bases at V and 7 bases at J; junction bases unmatched: 13. There are 15 residues in the CDR3. Germline V gene lookup returns CDR1 KGHDR and CDR2 SFDVKD. The CDR3 sequence: CATSSRDRFMNEQFF. The CDR3, as DNA: TGTGCCACCTCTAGCCGGGACAGGTTTATGAATGAGCAGTTCTTC.

The sample holds many counts of this clonotype. The chain couples TRBV9 to TRBJ2-1; TRBD2 aligns across 7 bases. The junction had 13 bases not matched to a gene; V was cut back by 6 bases and J by 7 bases. The CDR3 is 15 amino acids. Germline-derived CDR1 and CDR2 are SGDLS and YYNGEE. The CDR3 region has the DNA TGTGCCAGCACCGAGGGCCAGCGGGGTGGAAATGAGCAGTTCTTC. Translation gives CASTEGQRGGNEQFF. Combining the CDR3 with reference TRBV9 and TRBJ2-1 gives the whole variable domain DSGVTQTPKHLITATGQRVTLRCSPRSGDLSVYWYQQSLDQGLQFLIQYYNGEERAKGNILERFSAQQFPDLHSELNLSSLELGDSALYFCASTEGQRGGNEQFFGPGTRLTVL.

In this sample, this clonotype turned up many times. The chain links TRBV7-2 to TRBJ2-7; 8 bases map to TRBD1. V trimming: 3 bases; J trimming: 6 bases; junction bases outside the gene matches: 1. The CDR3 covers 12 residues. Germline lookup yields CDR1 SGHTA and CDR2 FQGNSA. CDR3 protein: CASSFGTGEQYV. CDR3 nucleotide sequence: TGTGCCAGCAGCTTCGGGACAGGCGAGCAGTACGTC.

Of note for this clonotype: This may come from a read error, since a much larger clone is one base off. The V gene is TRBV28, the J gene TRBJ1-1, with 8 bases aligning to TRBD1. The germline gives CDR1 MDHEN, CDR2 SYDVKM. This CDR3 comprises 15 residues. CDR3: CVSSPRQGWGAEAFF. CDR3 bases: TGTGTCAGCAGTCCCCGACAGGGGTGGGGGGCTGAAGCTTTCTTT.

In its sample, this clonotype was seen many times. The rearrangement uses TRBV29-1 and TRBJ1-3; no clear D. V gave up 7 bases and J gave up 1 base, with 20 bases separating them. This CDR3 is 16 amino acids long. Germline lookup yields CDR1 SQVTM and CDR2 ANQGSEA. The CDR3 DNA follows: TGCAGCGCCCATAAGGGAGCAGGCCAGTCTGGAAACACCATATATTTT. Residues: CSAHKGAGQSGNTIYF.

This clonotype was counted many times. The chain recombines TRBV29-1 with TRBJ2-7, with D unclear. From germline, CDR1 is SQVTM and CDR2 ANQGSEA. This CDR3 is built from 11 residues. V shed 3 bases and J shed 3 bases, with 6 bases lying between them. CDR3 protein: CSVEGSYEQYF. The CDR3 region has the DNA TGCAGCGTTGAGGGCAGCTACGAGCAGTACTTC.

This clonotype was picked up many times. The chain combines TRBV19 with TRBJ2-5; no clear D gene. Trimming pared 5 bases from V and 4 bases from J, leaving 17 bases between. Germline lookup yields CDR1 LNHDA and CDR2 SQIVND (reference sequence). This CDR3 spans 15 amino acids. CDR3 nucleotides: TGTGCCAGTAGTCCTGAACGTGGCACAAGAGAGACCCAGTACTTC. Translated, it gives CASSPERGTRETQYF.

The V and J genes are TRBV7-9 and TRBJ1-4; D perhaps matches TRBD1 (6 bases). The V and J ends lost 4 bases and 6 bases respectively, with 15 bases between them. CDR1 and CDR2 from the germline V gene are SEHNR and FQNEAQ (reference sequence). The CDR3 length is 15 residues. The DNA for the CDR3 is TGTGCCAGCAGCTCCCCGACGGGGGCTCATGAAAAACTGTTTTTT. This gives the protein CASSSPTGAHEKLFF.